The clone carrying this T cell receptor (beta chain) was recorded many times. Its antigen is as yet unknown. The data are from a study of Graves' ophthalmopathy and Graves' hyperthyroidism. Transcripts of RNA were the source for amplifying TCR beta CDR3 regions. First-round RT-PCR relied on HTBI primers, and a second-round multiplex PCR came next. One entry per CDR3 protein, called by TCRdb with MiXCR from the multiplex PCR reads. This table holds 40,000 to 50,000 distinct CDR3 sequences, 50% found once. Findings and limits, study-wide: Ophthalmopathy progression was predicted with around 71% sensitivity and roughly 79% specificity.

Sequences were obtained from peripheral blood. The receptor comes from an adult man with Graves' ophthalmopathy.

As DNA, the CDR3 is TGTGCCAGCAGCGGTGCACTTCGGGGACAGCCCCAGCATTTT. It codes for CASSGALRGQPQHF. V usage is TRBV6-5 and J usage is TRBJ1-5; no clear D gene. V lost 6 bases, J lost 7 bases, and 16 bases lay in between. CDR3 length: 14 amino acids. The germline V gene has CDR1 MNHEY and CDR2 SVGAGI.